This T cell receptor beta chain was identified during a study of T cells in Graves' hyperthyroidism and ophthalmopathy. Amplified regions were TCR beta CDR3 sequences from RNA transcripts. TCR CDR3 underwent first-round RT-PCR with the HTBI primer set. One entry per CDR3 protein, called by TCRdb with MiXCR from the multiplex PCR reads. The table has 500,000 to 750,000 distinct CDR3 sequences, around a sixth seen once. Trimming took 6 bases from V and 1 from J, leaving 15 bases between them. The germline V gene has CDR1 KGHSH and CDR2 LQKENI. CDR3 length: 16 residues. Uncontrolled infection, other autoimmune disease, pregnancy or lactation disqualified patients from enrolment.

The chain links TRBV18 to TRBJ2-2; D possibly corresponds to TRBD1 (6 bases). Sample: blood. The TCR comes from a woman in her twenties or thirties with Graves' hyperthyroidism. CDR3 in amino acids: CASSHTRTENTGELFF. In DNA, the CDR3 is TGTGCCAGCTCCCACACCCGGACAGAGAACACCGGGGAGCTGTTTTTT.